This T cell receptor (beta chain) was captured by sequencing in a study of control samples from healthy donors and cancer patients. V was trimmed by 0 bases and J by 7 bases, leaving 14 bases between them. The CDR3 runs 15 residues. The germline V gene encodes CDR1 SGDLS and CDR2 YYNGEE. The assay was immunoSEQ multiplex PCR, and TCRdb's table has in-frame clones only and misses some. The sample contains roughly 140,000 clones, about nine tenths of which appear only once. The specimen was blood. This chain links TRBV9 with TRBJ2-1; tentative D call: TRBD1 (6 bases). The receptor's source is a man aged 25-45 years in good health. Here the CDR3 DNA reads TGTGCCAGCAGCGTAGCGGCAGGGGAAGGGAATGAGCAGTTCTTC. As protein: CASSVAAGEGNEQFF. Full variable domain (remainder filled in from reference TRBV9 and TRBJ2-1): DSGVTQTPKHLITATGQRVTLRCSPRSGDLSVYWYQQSLDQGLQFLIQYYNGEERAKGNILERFSAQQFPDLHSELNLSSLELGDSALYFCASSVAAGEGNEQFFGPGTRLTVL.